The sequence of this T cell receptor beta chain was determined in a study of T cells after yellow fever vaccination. This clonotype came up many times. The antigen is not known. Study-wide findings and caveats: Peaking on day 5 versus 15, the secondary response was faster but weaker.

Trimming stripped 6 bases from V and 8 bases from J, with 16 bases between. The germline V gene encodes CDR1 KGHSH and CDR2 LQKENI. The CDR3 length is 14 residues. TCRdb independently ran MiXCR on the 5' RACE reads; one entry per CDR3 protein. The repertoire holds about 170,000 distinct CDR3 sequences, with approximately 6.2% as singletons. The sequence was collected from a man between 18 and 35 years old who received the YFV17D yellow fever vaccine. The source material was CD4+ T cells sorted from PBMCs, sampled on the day of the first yellow fever vaccination. The J gene is TRBJ1-4, the V gene TRBV18; a weak D match, TRBD1 (5 bases). The CDR3 loop reads CASSQEVQGEKLFF. As DNA, the CDR3 is TGTGCCAGCTCGCAGGAGGTCCAGGGCGAAAAACTGTTTTTT.